Listed here are 6 T cell receptor beta chains from one sample, sequenced in a study of blood T cell repertoires in COVID-19. Profiled with immunoSEQ multiplex PCR; TCRdb holds only in-frame clones, not every one. There are fewer than 450,000 clones in the sample; around 91% occur only once, and around 3.3% lies in the top ten. Input material: peripheral blood. The receptor set was obtained from a young woman who had recovered from COVID-19.

The V call is TRBV19, the J call TRBJ2-1; TRBD2 agrees at 11 bases. Germline V gene lookup returns CDR1 LNHDA and CDR2 SQIVND (reference sequence). V shed 5 bases, J shed 4 bases, and the junction held 7 bases outside the gene matches. The CDR3 is made up of 16 amino acids. The CDR3 here is CASSLGTSGDYNEQFF. Written as DNA, the CDR3 is TGTGCCAGTAGTTTGGGGACTAGCGGAGATTACAATGAGCAGTTCTTC.

This chain links TRBV10-1 with TRBJ2-7; D ambiguous. Trimming cost V 4 bases and J 0 bases, with 4 bases left between them. Per germline, CDR1 WNHNN and CDR2 SYGVQD (reference sequence). This CDR3 has 12 amino acids. As DNA, the CDR3 is TGCGCCAGCAGTGGACACTCCTACGAGCAGTACGTC. Translation: CASSGHSYEQYV.

The V and J genes are TRBV19 and TRBJ2-5; 8 nucleotides line up with TRBD1. Germline trimming cut 4 bases from V and 5 bases from J; bases unmatched to any gene: 9. CDR1 is LNHDA, CDR2 SQIVND, per germline (reference sequence). The CDR3 extends over 15 amino acids. The CDR3 DNA sequence: TGTGCCAGTAGTACTTCCGGGACAGGAGTGGAGACCCAGTACTTC. It translates to CASSTSGTGVETQYF.

DNA for the CDR3: TGTGCCAGCAGTCCACCTTTGGTGGCCGGGGGGAACACTGAAGCTTTCTTT. It is translated as CASSPPLVAGGNTEAFF. The V and J genes are TRBV27 and TRBJ1-1; D is perhaps TRBD1 (5 bases). CDR3 length equals 17 residues. Germline V gene sequence: CDR1 MNHEY, CDR2 SMNVEV (reference sequence). With 5 bases removed from V and 1 base from J, the gap between germline ends came to 20 bases.

The chain couples TRBV6-5 to TRBJ2-1; 8 nucleotides agree with TRBD1. CDR1 is MNHEY and CDR2 is SVGAGI in the germline V gene. V shed 4 bases, J shed 3 bases, and the junction held 2 bases outside the gene matches. The CDR3 has 14 amino acids. The CDR3 here is CASSWDRSYNEQFF. The CDR3 DNA reads as TGTGCCAGCAGTTGGGACAGGAGCTACAATGAGCAGTTCTTC.

The gene calls are TRBV6-2 or TRBV6-3 and TRBJ2-2; no firm D call. Germline loops: CDR1 MNHEY, CDR2 SVGEGT. This CDR3 comprises 11 residues. The V end was cut by 6 bases, the J end by 7 bases, with 6 bases between. CDR3 residues: CASSIFGELFF. The CDR3, as DNA: TGTGCCAGCAGCATATTCGGGGAGCTGTTTTTT.